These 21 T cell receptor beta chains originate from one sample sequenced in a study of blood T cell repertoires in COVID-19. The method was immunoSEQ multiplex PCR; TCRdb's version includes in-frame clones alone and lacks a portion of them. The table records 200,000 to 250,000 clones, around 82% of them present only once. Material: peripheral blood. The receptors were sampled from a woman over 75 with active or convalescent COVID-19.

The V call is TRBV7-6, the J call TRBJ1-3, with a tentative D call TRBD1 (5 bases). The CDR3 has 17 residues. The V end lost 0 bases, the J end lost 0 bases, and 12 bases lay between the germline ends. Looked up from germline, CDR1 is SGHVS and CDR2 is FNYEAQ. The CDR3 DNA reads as TGTGCCAGCAGCTTAGCGGGGGGACCGAGCTCTGGAAACACCATATATTTT. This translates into CASSLAGGPSSGNTIYF.

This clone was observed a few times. Written as DNA, the CDR3 is TGTGCCAGCACCGGGACAGGGACGTTCCCCGGGGAGCTGTTTTTT. Encoded protein: CASTGTGTFPGELFF. The chain uses TRBV7-9 and TRBJ2-2, with 9 bases aligning to TRBD1. Trimming removed 7 bases from V and 6 bases from J; junction bases left unmatched: 9. The CDR3 extends over 15 amino acids. Germline CDR1 and CDR2: SEHNR and FQNEAQ (reference sequence).

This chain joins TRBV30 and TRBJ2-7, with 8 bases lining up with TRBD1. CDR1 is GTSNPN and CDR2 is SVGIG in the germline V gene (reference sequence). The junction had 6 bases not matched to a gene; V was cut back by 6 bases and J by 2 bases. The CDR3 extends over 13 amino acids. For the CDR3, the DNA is TGTGCCTGTACCGGGACAGGAACCTACGAGCAGTACTTC. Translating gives CACTGTGTYEQYF.

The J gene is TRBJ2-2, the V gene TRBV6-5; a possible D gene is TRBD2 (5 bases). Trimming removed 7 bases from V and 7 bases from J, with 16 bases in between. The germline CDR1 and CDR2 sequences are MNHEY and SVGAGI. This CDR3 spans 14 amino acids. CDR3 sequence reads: CASKRLTGHGELFF. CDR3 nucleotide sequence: TGTGCCAGCAAAAGACTAACGGGCCACGGGGAGCTGTTTTTT.

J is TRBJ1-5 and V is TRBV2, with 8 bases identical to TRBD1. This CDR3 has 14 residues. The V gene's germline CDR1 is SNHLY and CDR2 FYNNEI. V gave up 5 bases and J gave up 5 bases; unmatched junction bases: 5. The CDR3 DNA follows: TGTGCCAGCAGTTCGGACAGGGAGTATCAGCCCCAGCATTTT. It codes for CASSSDREYQPQHF.

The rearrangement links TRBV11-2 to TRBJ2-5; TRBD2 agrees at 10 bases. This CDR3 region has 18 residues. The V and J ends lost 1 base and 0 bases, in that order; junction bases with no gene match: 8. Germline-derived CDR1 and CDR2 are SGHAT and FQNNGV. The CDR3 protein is CASSLGLSSGGNQETQYF. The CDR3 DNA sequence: TGTGCCAGCAGCTTAGGTCTTTCTAGCGGGGGAAACCAAGAGACCCAGTACTTC.

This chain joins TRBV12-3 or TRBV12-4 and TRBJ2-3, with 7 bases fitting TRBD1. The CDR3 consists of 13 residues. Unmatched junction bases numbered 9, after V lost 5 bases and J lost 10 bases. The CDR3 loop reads CASSRDRRLAQYF. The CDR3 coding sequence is TGTGCCAGCAGTCGGGACAGACGGTTAGCGCAGTATTTT.

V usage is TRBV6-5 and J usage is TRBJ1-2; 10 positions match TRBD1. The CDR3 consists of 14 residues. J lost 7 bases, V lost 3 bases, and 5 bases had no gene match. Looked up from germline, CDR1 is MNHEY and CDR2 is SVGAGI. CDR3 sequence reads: CASSYEDRGSGYTF. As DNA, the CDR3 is TGTGCCAGCAGTTATGAGGACAGGGGGAGTGGCTACACCTTC.

The CDR3 nucleotides are TGTGCCAGCAGTTCTGACAGGGGGCGGATGAACACTGAAGCTTTCTTT. The encoded protein is CASSSDRGRMNTEAFF. The V and J genes are TRBV6-2 or TRBV6-3 and TRBJ1-1; 10 positions match TRBD1. The CDR3 has 16 amino acids. Looked up from germline, CDR1 is MNHEY and CDR2 is SVGEGT. The J segment lost 0 bases and the V segment lost 4 bases, leaving 5 bases of the junction unmatched.

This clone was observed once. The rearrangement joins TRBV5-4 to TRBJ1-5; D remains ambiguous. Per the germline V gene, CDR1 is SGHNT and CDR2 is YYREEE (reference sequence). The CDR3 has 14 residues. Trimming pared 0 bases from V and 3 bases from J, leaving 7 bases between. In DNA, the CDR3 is TGTGCCAGCAGCTTGGGAGGGTACAATCAGCCCCAGCATTTT. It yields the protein CASSLGGYNQPQHF.

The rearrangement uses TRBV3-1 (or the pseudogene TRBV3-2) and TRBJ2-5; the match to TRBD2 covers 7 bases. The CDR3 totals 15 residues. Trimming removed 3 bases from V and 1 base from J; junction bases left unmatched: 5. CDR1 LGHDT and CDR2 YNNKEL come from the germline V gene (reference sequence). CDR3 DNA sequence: TGTGCCAGCAGCCAGATGTTAGCGGGCCAAGAGACCCAGTACTTC. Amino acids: CASSQMLAGQETQYF.

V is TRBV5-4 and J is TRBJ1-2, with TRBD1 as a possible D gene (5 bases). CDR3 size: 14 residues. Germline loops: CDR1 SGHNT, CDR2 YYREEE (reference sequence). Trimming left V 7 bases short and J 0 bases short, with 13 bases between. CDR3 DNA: TGTGCCAGCGGTTCGCAGACAGCTAACTATGGCTACACCTTC. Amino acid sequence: CASGSQTANYGYTF.

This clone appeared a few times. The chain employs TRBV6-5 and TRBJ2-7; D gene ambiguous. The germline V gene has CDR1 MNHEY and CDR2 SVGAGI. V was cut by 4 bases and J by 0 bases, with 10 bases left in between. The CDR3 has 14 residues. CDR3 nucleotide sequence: TGTGCCAGCAGTTCCGCTCGGAGCTCCTACGAGCAGTACTTC. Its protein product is CASSSARSSYEQYF.

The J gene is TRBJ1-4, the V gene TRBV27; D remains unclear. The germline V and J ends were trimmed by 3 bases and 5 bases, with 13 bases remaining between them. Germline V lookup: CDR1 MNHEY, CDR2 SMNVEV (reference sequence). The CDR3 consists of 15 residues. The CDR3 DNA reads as TGTGCCAGCAGTTTCTCCGGAGGGCGAAATGAAAAACTGTTTTTT. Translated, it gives CASSFSGGRNEKLFF.

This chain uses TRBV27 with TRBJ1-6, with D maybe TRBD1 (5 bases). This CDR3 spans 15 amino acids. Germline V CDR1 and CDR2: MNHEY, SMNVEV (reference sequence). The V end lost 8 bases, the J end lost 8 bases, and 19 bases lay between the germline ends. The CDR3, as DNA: TGTGCCAGCCAGTTAGGGGTCTCGCCCTATTCACCCCTCCACTTT. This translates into CASQLGVSPYSPLHF.

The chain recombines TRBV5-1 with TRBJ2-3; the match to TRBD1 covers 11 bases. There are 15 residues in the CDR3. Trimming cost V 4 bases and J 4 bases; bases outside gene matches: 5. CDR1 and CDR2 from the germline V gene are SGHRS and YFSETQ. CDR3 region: CASSMGQGVPDTQYF. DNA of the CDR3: TGCGCCAGCAGCATGGGACAGGGGGTCCCAGATACGCAGTATTTT. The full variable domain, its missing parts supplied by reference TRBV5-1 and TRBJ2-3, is KAGVTQTPRYLIKTRGQQVTLSCSPISGHRSVSWYQQTPGQGLQFLFEYFSETQRNKGNFPGRFSGRQFSNSRSEMNVSTLELGDSALYLCASSMGQGVPDTQYFGPGTRLTVL.

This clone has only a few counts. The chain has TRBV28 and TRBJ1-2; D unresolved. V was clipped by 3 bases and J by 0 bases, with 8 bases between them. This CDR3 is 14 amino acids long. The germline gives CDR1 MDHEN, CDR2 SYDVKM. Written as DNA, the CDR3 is TGTGCCAGCAGTTTGGTAGTCTCTAACTATGGCTACACCTTC. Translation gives CASSLVVSNYGYTF.

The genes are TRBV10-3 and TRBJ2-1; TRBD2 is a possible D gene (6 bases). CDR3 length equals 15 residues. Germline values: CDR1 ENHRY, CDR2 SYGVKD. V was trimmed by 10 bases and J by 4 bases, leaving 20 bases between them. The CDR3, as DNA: TGTGCCACCGGGGGTAGCGGAGTGAGGTACAATGAGCAGTTCTTC. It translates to CATGGSGVRYNEQFF.

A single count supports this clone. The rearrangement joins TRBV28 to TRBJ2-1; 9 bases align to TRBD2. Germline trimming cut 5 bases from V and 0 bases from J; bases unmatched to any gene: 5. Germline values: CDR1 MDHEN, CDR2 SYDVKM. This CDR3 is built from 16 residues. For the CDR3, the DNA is TGTGCCAGCAGTGAGCGGGAGGCGAGCTCCTACAATGAGCAGTTCTTC. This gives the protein CASSEREASSYNEQFF. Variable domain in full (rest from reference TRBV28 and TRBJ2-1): DVKVTQSSRYLVKRTGEKVFLECVQDMDHENMFWYRQDPGLGLRLIYFSYDVKMKEKGDIPEGYSVSREKKERFSLILESASTNQTSMYLCASSEREASSYNEQFFGPGTRLTVL.

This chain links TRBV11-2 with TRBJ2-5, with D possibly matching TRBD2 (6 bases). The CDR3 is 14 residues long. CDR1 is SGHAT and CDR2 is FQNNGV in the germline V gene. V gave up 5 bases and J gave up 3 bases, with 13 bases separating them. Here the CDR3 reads CASSPTSGKETQYF. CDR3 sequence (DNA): TGTGCCAGCAGCCCGACTAGTGGGAAAGAGACCCAGTACTTC.

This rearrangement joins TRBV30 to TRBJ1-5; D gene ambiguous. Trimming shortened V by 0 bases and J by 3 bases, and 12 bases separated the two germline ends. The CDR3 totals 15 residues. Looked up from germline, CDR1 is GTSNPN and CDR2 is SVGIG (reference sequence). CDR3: CAWSVRAGLNQPQHF. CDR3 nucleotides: TGTGCCTGGAGTGTACGTGCAGGACTCAATCAGCCCCAGCATTTT.